This TCR beta chain stems from a study of CD8 T cells in ankylosing spondylitis. Study-level findings and limits: Apparently characteristic of ankylosing spondylitis blood was a TCR beta motif (fewer than 10 highly homologous variants). Clones that were linked to disease were CD8+ and were relatively rare in peripheral blood. It was reported that disease-linked clones were significantly enriched in matched ankylosing spondylitis synovial fluid.

It was by quantitative 5'-RACE with molecular barcodes that TCR beta libraries were made. TCRdb fed the 5' RACE reads into MiXCR, producing one record per CDR3 protein. Of around 13,000 distinct CDR3 sequences listed, approximately 2.5% were seen once; the top ten hold 8.7%. This clonotype is medium-sized by share. Its specificity is unknown. The CDR3 sequence is 15 residues long. Per the germline V gene, CDR1 is SGDLS and CDR2 is YYNGEE. Trimming cost V 0 bases and J 6 bases, with 13 bases left between them. This clonotype was sampled from a male donor with ankylosing spondylitis or in good health (not recorded which). The sample was blood, either unsorted or a sorted T cell fraction (not recorded which). The chain recombines TRBV9 with TRBJ2-1, with unresolved D. CDR3 residues: CASSVEPVRSNEQFF. The CDR3 nucleotides are TGTGCCAGCAGCGTAGAGCCCGTACGGAGCAATGAGCAGTTCTTC.